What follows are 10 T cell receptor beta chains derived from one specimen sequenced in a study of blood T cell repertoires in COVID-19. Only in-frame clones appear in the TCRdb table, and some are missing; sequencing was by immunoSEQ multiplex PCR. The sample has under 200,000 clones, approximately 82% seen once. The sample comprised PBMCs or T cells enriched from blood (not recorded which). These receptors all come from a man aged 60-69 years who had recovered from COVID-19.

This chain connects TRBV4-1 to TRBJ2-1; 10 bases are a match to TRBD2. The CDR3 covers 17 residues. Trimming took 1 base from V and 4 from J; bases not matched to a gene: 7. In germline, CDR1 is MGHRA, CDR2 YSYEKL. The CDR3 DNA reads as TGCGCCAGCAGCCAAGGAAGTAGGACTAGCGGTTACAATGAGCAGTTCTTC. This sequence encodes CASSQGSRTSGYNEQFF.

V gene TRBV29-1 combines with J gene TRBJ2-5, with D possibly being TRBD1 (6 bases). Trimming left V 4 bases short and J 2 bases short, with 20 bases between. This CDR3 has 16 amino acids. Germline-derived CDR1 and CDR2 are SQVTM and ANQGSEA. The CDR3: CSVGGPRGEVQETQYF. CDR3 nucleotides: TGCAGCGTTGGGGGGCCCAGGGGTGAGGTACAAGAGACCCAGTACTTC.

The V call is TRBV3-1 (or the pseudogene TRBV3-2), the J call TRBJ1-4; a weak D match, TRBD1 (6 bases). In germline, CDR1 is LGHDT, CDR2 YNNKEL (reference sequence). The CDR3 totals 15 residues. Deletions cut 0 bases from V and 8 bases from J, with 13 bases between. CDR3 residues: CASSQEGRGGEKLFF. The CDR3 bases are TGTGCCAGCAGCCAAGAGGGCAGGGGTGGCGAAAAACTGTTTTTT.

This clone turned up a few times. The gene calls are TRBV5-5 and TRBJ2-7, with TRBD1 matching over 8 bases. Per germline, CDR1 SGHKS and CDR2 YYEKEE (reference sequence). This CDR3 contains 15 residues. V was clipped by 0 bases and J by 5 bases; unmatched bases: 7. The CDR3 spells CASSLAQGAVHEQYF. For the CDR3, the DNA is TGTGCCAGCAGCTTGGCGCAGGGGGCGGTCCACGAGCAGTACTTC.

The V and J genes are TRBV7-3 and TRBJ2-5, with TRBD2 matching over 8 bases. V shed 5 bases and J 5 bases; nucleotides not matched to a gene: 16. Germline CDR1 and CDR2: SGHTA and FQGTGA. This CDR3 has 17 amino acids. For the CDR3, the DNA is TGTGCCAGCAGCCCTGGGGTAGCGGGGACTACCCCGGAGACCCAGTACTTC. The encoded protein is CASSPGVAGTTPETQYF.

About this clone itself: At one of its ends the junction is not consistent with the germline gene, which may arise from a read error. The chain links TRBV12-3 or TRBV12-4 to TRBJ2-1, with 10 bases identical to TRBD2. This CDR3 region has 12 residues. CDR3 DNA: TGTGCCAGCAGTCCCCGGACTAGCGGCGCCGTCTTC. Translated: CASSPRTSGAVF.

Here the CDR3 DNA reads TGTGCCAGCAGTTTAGTCCCCCCGGGACAGGGCTATAGCAATCAGCCCCAGCATTTT. It encodes CASSLVPPGQGYSNQPQHF. The chain is built from TRBV27 and TRBJ1-5, with 9 nucleotides matching TRBD1. The germline CDR1 and CDR2 sequences are MNHEY and SMNVEV (reference sequence). Trimming cost V 2 bases and J 0 bases; bases outside gene matches: 11. The CDR3 extends over 19 amino acids.

The CDR3 loop reads CASSPNSGEQYF. The CDR3 region has the DNA TGTGCCAGCAGCCCGAATTCGGGAGAGCAGTACTTC. The rearrangement joins TRBV9 to TRBJ2-7; D is possibly TRBD2 (5 bases). V lost 4 bases to trimming and J lost 7 bases, with 12 bases between them. Germline loops: CDR1 SGDLS, CDR2 YYNGEE. The CDR3 runs 12 residues.

This chain's CDR3 is CASSVDVTGGSYEQYF. The CDR3 DNA is TGTGCCAGCAGCGTAGATGTGACAGGGGGTTCCTACGAGCAGTACTTC. The chain uses TRBV9 and TRBJ2-7; 9 positions agree with TRBD1. With 0 bases clipped from V and 1 base from J, the junction kept 5 bases outside the gene matches. CDR1 is SGDLS, CDR2 YYNGEE, per germline. The CDR3 contains 16 residues.

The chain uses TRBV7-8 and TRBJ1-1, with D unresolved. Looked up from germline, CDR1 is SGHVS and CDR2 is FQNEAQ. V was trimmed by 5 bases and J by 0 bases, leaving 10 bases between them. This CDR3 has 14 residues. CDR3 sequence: CASSPVQMNTEAFF. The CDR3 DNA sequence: TGTGCCAGCAGCCCTGTACAGATGAACACTGAAGCTTTCTTT.